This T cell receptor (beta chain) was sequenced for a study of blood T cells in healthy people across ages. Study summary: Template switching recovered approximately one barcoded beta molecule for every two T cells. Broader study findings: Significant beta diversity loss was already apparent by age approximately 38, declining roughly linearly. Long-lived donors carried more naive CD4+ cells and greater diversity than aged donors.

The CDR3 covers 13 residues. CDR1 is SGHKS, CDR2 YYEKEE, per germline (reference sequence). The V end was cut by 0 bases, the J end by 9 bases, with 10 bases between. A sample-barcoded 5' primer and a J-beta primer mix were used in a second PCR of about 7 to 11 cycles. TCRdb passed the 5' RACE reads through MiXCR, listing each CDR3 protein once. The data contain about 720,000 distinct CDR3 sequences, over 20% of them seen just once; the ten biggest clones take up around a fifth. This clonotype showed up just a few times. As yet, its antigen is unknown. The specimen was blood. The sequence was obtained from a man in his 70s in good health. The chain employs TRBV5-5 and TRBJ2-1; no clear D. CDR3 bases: TGTGCCAGCAGCTTGGCCTCTGGCGGTGAGCAGTTCTTC. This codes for CASSLASGGEQFF.